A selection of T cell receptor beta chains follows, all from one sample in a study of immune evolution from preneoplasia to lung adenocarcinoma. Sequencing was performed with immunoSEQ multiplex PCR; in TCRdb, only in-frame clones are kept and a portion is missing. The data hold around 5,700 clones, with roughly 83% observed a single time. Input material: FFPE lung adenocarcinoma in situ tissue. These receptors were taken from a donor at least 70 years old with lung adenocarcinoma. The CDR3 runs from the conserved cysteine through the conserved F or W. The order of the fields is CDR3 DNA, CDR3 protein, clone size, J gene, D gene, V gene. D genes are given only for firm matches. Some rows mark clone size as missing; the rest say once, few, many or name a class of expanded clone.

CDR3nt: TGTGCCGTTCAGGGCGGGCAAAACTATGGCTACACCTTC
CDR3aa: CAVQGGQNYGYTF
abundance: -
j_gene: TRBJ1-2
d_gene: -
v_gene: TRBV30

CDR3nt: TGTGCCAGCAGCGCCCTGGGAGATACGCAGTATTTT
CDR3aa: CASSALGDTQYF
abundance: -
j_gene: TRBJ2-3
d_gene: -
v_gene: TRBV6-1

CDR3nt: TGTGCCAGCAGGGACAGGGGCTTTGGACAGCCCCAGCATTTT
CDR3aa: CASRDRGFGQPQHF
abundance: -
j_gene: TRBJ1-5
d_gene: TRBD1
v_gene: TRBV2

CDR3nt: TGTACCAGCAGCTTAGCACCGGGACTAGCGGCCTACAATGAGCAGTTCTTC
CDR3aa: CTSSLAPGLAAYNEQFF
abundance: -
j_gene: TRBJ2-1
d_gene: TRBD2
v_gene: TRBV7-2

CDR3nt: TGTGCCAGCAGTGGGAGAGCGGGACCAACGAACACCGGGGAGCTGTTTTTT
CDR3aa: CASSGRAGPTNTGELFF
abundance: -
j_gene: TRBJ2-2
d_gene: TRBD2
v_gene: TRBV6-1

CDR3nt: TGCGCCAGCAGTGAGCCCATACAGGGTTACGAGCAGTACTTC
CDR3aa: CASSEPIQGYEQYF
abundance: -
j_gene: TRBJ2-7
d_gene: -
v_gene: TRBV10-2

CDR3nt: TGCGCCAGCAGTGTGGACACAAACTACGAGCAGTACTTC
CDR3aa: CASSVDTNYEQYF
abundance: once
j_gene: TRBJ2-7
d_gene: -
v_gene: TRBV10-2

CDR3nt: TGTGCCAGCAGCGGGGGACAGGGGGGTGAGCAGTTCTTC
CDR3aa: CASSGGQGGEQFF
abundance: -
j_gene: TRBJ2-1
d_gene: TRBD1
v_gene: TRBV5-4

CDR3nt: TGTGCCATCAAACCAGCGACAGGGGGCACCGGGGAGCTGTTTTTT
CDR3aa: CAIKPATGGTGELFF
abundance: -
j_gene: TRBJ2-2
d_gene: TRBD1
v_gene: TRBV10-3

CDR3nt: TGCGCCAGCAGTCGTAACTTCGCTAATGAAAAACTGTTTTTT
CDR3aa: CASSRNFANEKLFF
abundance: -
j_gene: TRBJ1-4
d_gene: -
v_gene: TRBV10-2

CDR3nt: TGTGCCAGCAGTTATTCGCCCGATGAAGCTTTCTTT
CDR3aa: CASSYSPDEAFF
abundance: -
j_gene: TRBJ1-1
d_gene: -
v_gene: TRBV6-6

CDR3nt: TGTGCCAGCAGCGTAGGCCCCGCTCAAATCTACGAGCAGTACTTC
CDR3aa: CASSVGPAQIYEQYF
abundance: -
j_gene: TRBJ2-7
d_gene: -
v_gene: TRBV9

CDR3nt: TGTGCCAGCAGTGAACCGACCCAAGGCGATACGCAGTATTTT
CDR3aa: CASSEPTQGDTQYF
abundance: few
j_gene: TRBJ2-3
d_gene: -
v_gene: TRBV25-1

CDR3nt: TGTGCCAGCAGCGTAGTTGGGGGAGGCTCCACAGATACGCAGTATTTT
CDR3aa: CASSVVGGGSTDTQYF
abundance: -
j_gene: TRBJ2-3
d_gene: -
v_gene: TRBV9

CDR3nt: TGCGCCAGCAGCTTGGCCCCAAGCCCGTTGGATGAGCAGTTCTTC
CDR3aa: CASSLAPSPLDEQFF
abundance: once
j_gene: TRBJ2-1
d_gene: -
v_gene: TRBV5-1

CDR3nt: TGTGCCAGCAGCTCCGGACTAGCGGGTTTCACAGATACGCAGTATTTT
CDR3aa: CASSSGLAGFTDTQYF
abundance: -
j_gene: TRBJ2-3
d_gene: TRBD2
v_gene: TRBV11-3

CDR3nt: TGTGCCAGCAGTGAGATGACAGGGATAGGTGGCTACACCTTC
CDR3aa: CASSEMTGIGGYTF
abundance: -
j_gene: TRBJ1-2
d_gene: TRBD1
v_gene: TRBV6-4

CDR3nt: TGTGCCACGAGAGGCGGGACTAGCTACGAGCAGTACTTC
CDR3aa: CATRGGTSYEQYF
abundance: -
j_gene: TRBJ2-7
d_gene: TRBD2
v_gene: TRBV2

CDR3nt: TGCGCCAGCAGCCCAGCGGGAGGGCCAAATGAGCAGTTCTTC
CDR3aa: CASSPAGGPNEQFF
abundance: once
j_gene: TRBJ2-1
d_gene: TRBD2
v_gene: TRBV5-1

CDR3nt: TGTGCCAGCAGCCCCGGGGTAGGAGAGAGCAATCAGCCCCAGCATTTT
CDR3aa: CASSPGVGESNQPQHF
abundance: -
j_gene: TRBJ1-5
d_gene: -
v_gene: TRBV7-9

CDR3nt: TGCGCCAGCAGCCAAGGTGCAGGGTACGAGCAGTACTTC
CDR3aa: CASSQGAGYEQYF
abundance: -
j_gene: TRBJ2-7
d_gene: -
v_gene: TRBV4-1

CDR3nt: TGCACCAGCAGCGAAGGACTAGCCCGAATAGATGAGCAGTTCTTC
CDR3aa: CTSSEGLARIDEQFF
abundance: -
j_gene: TRBJ2-1
d_gene: -
v_gene: TRBV1

CDR3nt: TGTGCCAGCAGCTTCCGGACAGGACAAGAGACCCAGTACTTC
CDR3aa: CASSFRTGQETQYF
abundance: few
j_gene: TRBJ2-5
d_gene: -
v_gene: TRBV21-1

CDR3nt: TGTGCCAGTAGTCTCGGGGCGGACGAGCAGTACTTC
CDR3aa: CASSLGADEQYF
abundance: -
j_gene: TRBJ2-7
d_gene: -
v_gene: TRBV19

CDR3nt: TGTGCCAGCAGCAAACCAGGGGATGGCTACACCTTC
CDR3aa: CASSKPGDGYTF
abundance: -
j_gene: TRBJ1-2
d_gene: -
v_gene: TRBV9

CDR3nt: TGTGCCAGCAGCTTGGCCCCAGGGAGCGGCTACACCTTC
CDR3aa: CASSLAPGSGYTF
abundance: -
j_gene: TRBJ1-2
d_gene: -
v_gene: TRBV5-6

CDR3nt: TGTGCCTGGAGTTTAGGGGTTACCGGGGAGCTGTTTTTT
CDR3aa: CAWSLGVTGELFF
abundance: once
j_gene: TRBJ2-2
d_gene: -
v_gene: TRBV30

CDR3nt: TGTGCCAGCAGCTTAGCGGCCGGTTATGGCTACACCTTC
CDR3aa: CASSLAAGYGYTF
abundance: -
j_gene: TRBJ1-2
d_gene: -
v_gene: TRBV7-9

CDR3nt: TGTGCCAGTAGTTGGACAGGAGGGGTTCGTGCCGGGGAGCTGTTTTTT
CDR3aa: CASSWTGGVRAGELFF
abundance: -
j_gene: TRBJ2-2
d_gene: -
v_gene: TRBV19

CDR3nt: TGTGCCAGCAGTGACCCGACTCCTCCCTCCTACGAGCAGTACTTC
CDR3aa: CASSDPTPPSYEQYF
abundance: few
j_gene: TRBJ2-7
d_gene: -
v_gene: TRBV2

CDR3nt: TGTGCCAGCAGCAAGTCAGGGAACACTGAAGCTTTCTTT
CDR3aa: CASSKSGNTEAFF
abundance: -
j_gene: TRBJ1-1
d_gene: -
v_gene: TRBV21-1

CDR3nt: TGTGCCAGCAGCGGTCGCGGGAGAGGGGACACCGGGGAGCTGTTTTTT
CDR3aa: CASSGRGRGDTGELFF
abundance: -
j_gene: TRBJ2-2
d_gene: TRBD2
v_gene: TRBV5-4

CDR3nt: TGTGCCAGTAGTACAGACTCTGGGGCCAACGTCCTGACTTTC
CDR3aa: CASSTDSGANVLTF
abundance: few
j_gene: TRBJ2-6
d_gene: -
v_gene: TRBV19

CDR3nt: TGTGCCAGCAGTGAGCAGGGGAACACCGGGGAGCTGTTTTTT
CDR3aa: CASSEQGNTGELFF
abundance: -
j_gene: TRBJ2-2
d_gene: -
v_gene: TRBV2

CDR3nt: TGTGCCAGCAGGAGGACTAGCGGTACCTACGAGCAGTACTTC
CDR3aa: CASRRTSGTYEQYF
abundance: few
j_gene: TRBJ2-7
d_gene: TRBD2
v_gene: TRBV2

CDR3nt: TGTGCCAGCTCACCAGGACAGCAAGAGACCCAGTACTTC
CDR3aa: CASSPGQQETQYF
abundance: once
j_gene: TRBJ2-5
d_gene: -
v_gene: TRBV18

CDR3nt: TGTGCCAGCAGCTTGGGGGGTATCTATGGCTACACCTTC
CDR3aa: CASSLGGIYGYTF
abundance: -
j_gene: TRBJ1-2
d_gene: -
v_gene: TRBV11-2

CDR3nt: TGTGCCAGCAGTGAGCGAGATCCCGGGACTAGCGGGAGATTCGGGACCCAGTACTTC
CDR3aa: CASSERDPGTSGRFGTQYF
abundance: -
j_gene: TRBJ2-5
d_gene: TRBD2
v_gene: TRBV6-1

CDR3nt: TGTGCCAGCAGCAAGACAGGGGGTACTGAAGCTTTCTTT
CDR3aa: CASSKTGGTEAFF
abundance: -
j_gene: TRBJ1-1
d_gene: TRBD1
v_gene: TRBV7-9

CDR3nt: TGCAGCGTTGGATGGAGCTCCTACGAGCAGTACTTC
CDR3aa: CSVGWSSYEQYF
abundance: -
j_gene: TRBJ2-7
d_gene: -
v_gene: TRBV29-1

CDR3nt: TGTGCCAGCAGCTTCGGACCCTATGGCTACACCTTC
CDR3aa: CASSFGPYGYTF
abundance: -
j_gene: TRBJ1-2
d_gene: -
v_gene: TRBV7-2

CDR3nt: TGTGCCAGCTCGTCCCGGGATCTCGGCACAGATACGCAGTATTTT
CDR3aa: CASSSRDLGTDTQYF
abundance: -
j_gene: TRBJ2-3
d_gene: -
v_gene: TRBV18

CDR3nt: TGTGCCAGCAGCTCCTCCCCGGGGCGGGGGACTATGAACACTGAAGCTTTCTTT
CDR3aa: CASSSSPGRGTMNTEAFF
abundance: -
j_gene: TRBJ1-1
d_gene: -
v_gene: TRBV5-4

CDR3nt: TGCGCCAGCAGCCGCGGGACGGTGAACACTGAAGCTTTCTTT
CDR3aa: CASSRGTVNTEAFF
abundance: -
j_gene: TRBJ1-1
d_gene: -
v_gene: TRBV5-1

CDR3nt: TGTGCCAGCAGCGTAGGGCCAGCAGCGGCTATTAACACCGGGGAGCTGTTTTTT
CDR3aa: CASSVGPAAAINTGELFF
abundance: -
j_gene: TRBJ2-2
d_gene: -
v_gene: TRBV9

CDR3nt: TGTGCCAGCTCTCCCGGGACAGGGGCTGGGGCCAACGTCCTGACTTTC
CDR3aa: CASSPGTGAGANVLTF
abundance: -
j_gene: TRBJ2-6
d_gene: TRBD1
v_gene: TRBV18

CDR3nt: TGTGCCAGCAGCGATTGGACAGTGGGGGGGCACTCTGGAAACACCATATATTTT
CDR3aa: CASSDWTVGGHSGNTIYF
abundance: -
j_gene: TRBJ1-3
d_gene: -
v_gene: TRBV5-6

CDR3nt: TGCGCCAGCAGCCAAGGGGTAGCGGGAGCTGGGGCCAACGTCCTGACTTTC
CDR3aa: CASSQGVAGAGANVLTF
abundance: -
j_gene: TRBJ2-6
d_gene: TRBD2
v_gene: TRBV4-1

CDR3nt: TGTGCCAGCAGCCCCCGGACAGCACCTAATGAAAAACTGTTTTTT
CDR3aa: CASSPRTAPNEKLFF
abundance: -
j_gene: TRBJ1-4
d_gene: -
v_gene: TRBV11-2

CDR3nt: TGTGCCAGTAGAGCGACGCACTCCTACGAGCAGTACTTC
CDR3aa: CASRATHSYEQYF
abundance: -
j_gene: TRBJ2-7
d_gene: -
v_gene: TRBV19

CDR3nt: TGTGCCAGCAGCTCGACGACTAGCGGGAGACCAGATACGCAGTATTTT
CDR3aa: CASSSTTSGRPDTQYF
abundance: -
j_gene: TRBJ2-3
d_gene: TRBD2
v_gene: TRBV5-6

CDR3nt: TGTGCCAGCAGCATAGACTCAAGCTCTGGAAACACCATATATTTT
CDR3aa: CASSIDSSSGNTIYF
abundance: -
j_gene: TRBJ1-3
d_gene: -
v_gene: TRBV13

CDR3nt: TGTGCCAGCAGCCGTCAGGGGTGGAACACTGAAGCTTTCTTT
CDR3aa: CASSRQGWNTEAFF
abundance: -
j_gene: TRBJ1-1
d_gene: -
v_gene: TRBV7-3

CDR3nt: TGCGCCAGCAGCTTAGCCGATTACCGGGGCGATGAGCAGTTCTTC
CDR3aa: CASSLADYRGDEQFF
abundance: -
j_gene: TRBJ2-1
d_gene: -
v_gene: TRBV5-1

CDR3nt: TGTGCCAGTAGTATTTCAGCGGGAGAGGTCTATGAGCAGTTCTTC
CDR3aa: CASSISAGEVYEQFF
abundance: -
j_gene: TRBJ2-1
d_gene: TRBD2
v_gene: TRBV19

CDR3nt: TGTGCCAGCAGCTTCGGGCGACTAGCGGGAGTCTATGAGCAGTTCTTC
CDR3aa: CASSFGRLAGVYEQFF
abundance: -
j_gene: TRBJ2-1
d_gene: TRBD2
v_gene: TRBV5-4

CDR3nt: TGTGCCAGCAGCGTCTCAGCGGGCGCGGATGGCTACACCTTC
CDR3aa: CASSVSAGADGYTF
abundance: -
j_gene: TRBJ1-2
d_gene: -
v_gene: TRBV9

CDR3nt: TGTGCCAGCAGAGGGCCGACACGAATGAGCACTGAAGCTTTCTTT
CDR3aa: CASRGPTRMSTEAFF
abundance: -
j_gene: TRBJ1-1
d_gene: -
v_gene: TRBV2

CDR3nt: TGTGCCAGCAGCCAAGGGACCTACGAGCAGTACTTC
CDR3aa: CASSQGTYEQYF
abundance: -
j_gene: TRBJ2-7
d_gene: -
v_gene: TRBV4-2